The 27 T cell receptor beta chains listed next were all sequenced from one sample in a study of cytomegalovirus exposure and HLA in healthy donors. Vbeta (60) and Jbeta (13) primers were used in the PCR. Libraries were prepared by immunoSEQ multiplex PCR; TCRdb keeps only in-frame clonotypes and omits some of them. Here the sample spans approximately 200,000 clones, over 75% being singletons. The specimen was PBMCs. The source is a boy aged 2 to 9 in good health and CMV-seronegative.

CDR3 sequence: CASSLIRETYGYTF. DNA for the CDR3: TGTGCCAGCAGCTTAATCCGGGAAACCTATGGCTACACCTTC. The chain combines TRBV5-8 with TRBJ1-2; no clear D gene. The CDR3 loop spans 14 amino acids. V was cut by 2 bases and J by 4 bases, with 12 bases left in between. CDR1 and CDR2 (germline): SGHTS, YDEGEE.

This chain joins TRBV6-5 and TRBJ1-2; no reliable D call. The V gene's germline CDR1 is MNHEY and CDR2 SVGAGI. V shed 4 bases and J shed 5 bases, with 11 bases lying between them. The CDR3 spans 13 residues. CDR3 in amino acids: CASSFGLRYGYTF. In DNA, the CDR3 is TGTGCCAGCAGTTTTGGGCTCAGATATGGCTACACCTTC.

The chain is built from TRBV5-1 and TRBJ2-5, with D perhaps TRBD2 (6 bases). V was trimmed by 0 bases and J by 5 bases, leaving 14 bases between them. CDR1 is SGHRS and CDR2 is YFSETQ in the germline V gene. The CDR3 spans 15 residues. CDR3 in DNA: TGCGCCAGCAGCTTGGCTCCGCCGGGACTGGAGACCCAGTACTTC. It specifies CASSLAPPGLETQYF. Full variable domain (rest looked up from reference TRBV5-1 and TRBJ2-5): KAGVTQTPRYLIKTRGQQVTLSCSPISGHRSVSWYQQTPGQGLQFLFEYFSETQRNKGNFPGRFSGRQFSNSRSEMNVSTLELGDSALYLCASSLAPPGLETQYFGPGTRLLVL.

This CDR3 reads CAWSSVFNEKLFF. The CDR3 DNA follows: TGTGCCTGGTCCTCGGTCTTTAATGAAAAACTGTTTTTT. The chain links TRBV30 to TRBJ1-4; no definite D call. Germline values: CDR1 GTSNPN, CDR2 SVGIG (reference sequence). The CDR3 spans 13 residues. V lost 5 bases and J 4 bases, leaving 11 bases between the germline ends.

In its sample, this clone was seen once. This chain uses TRBV7-8 with TRBJ1-5; 10 positions agree with TRBD1. V lost 5 bases and J lost 0; bases outside the gene matches: 10. CDR3 length: 18 residues. Germline CDR1 and CDR2: SGHVS and FQNEAQ. The CDR3 is CASSIGQGDVYSNQPQHF. CDR3 nucleotide sequence: TGTGCCAGCAGCATAGGACAGGGGGACGTCTATAGCAATCAGCCCCAGCATTTT.

About this clone: This specimen includes other DNA sequences encoding the same CDR3. This chain connects TRBV5-1 to TRBJ2-7; 8 bases agree with TRBD2. V shed 4 bases and J 0 bases; nucleotides not matched to a gene: 6. CDR3 length equals 15 residues. The V gene's germline CDR1 is SGHRS and CDR2 YFSETQ. The CDR3 here is CASSPIAGGSYEQYF. CDR3 DNA sequence: TGCGCCAGCAGCCCGATCGCGGGGGGCTCCTACGAGCAGTACTTC.

The DNA of the CDR3 is TGTGCCAGCAGCTCGGGACAGGGAGTTCAGCCCCAGCATTTT. Translating it yields CASSSGQGVQPQHF. The chain joins TRBV6-1 to TRBJ1-5; the match to TRBD1 covers 9 bases. The V gene end was trimmed by 6 bases and the J gene end by 6 bases; junction bases not matched to a gene: 6. This CDR3 has 14 amino acids. CDR1 is MNHNS, CDR2 SASEGT, per germline.

The chain joins TRBV18 to TRBJ1-5; a weak D match, TRBD1 (6 bases). Germline V CDR1 and CDR2: KGHSH, LQKENI. Trimming left V 2 bases short and J 8 bases short, with 13 bases between. The CDR3 runs to 14 residues. CDR3 sequence reads: CASSPDLQGEPQHF. The CDR3 nucleotides are TGTGCCAGCTCACCAGATTTACAGGGTGAGCCCCAGCATTTT.

The V gene is TRBV15, the J gene TRBJ1-6; no clear D gene. Germline-derived CDR1 and CDR2 are LNHNV and YYDKDF (reference sequence). V was trimmed by 5 bases and J by 0 bases, leaving 8 bases between them. The CDR3 runs to 15 residues. The CDR3, as DNA: TGTGCCACCAGCCCTAGGAGCTCCTATAATTCACCCCTCCACTTT. Its protein is CATSPRSSYNSPLHF.

The rearrangement links TRBV6-6 to TRBJ1-3; TRBD1 might be the D (6 bases). With 7 bases removed from V and 0 bases from J, the gap between germline ends came to 13 bases. Germline V gene data show CDR1 as MNHNY and CDR2 as SVGAGI (reference sequence). The length of the CDR3 is 15 residues. The CDR3 coding sequence is TGTGCCAGCAAGGGAGGGGGAATCTCTGGAAACACCATATATTTT. Its protein product is CASKGGGISGNTIYF.

The rearrangement joins TRBV30 to TRBJ2-1; 8 bases match TRBD2. Germline CDR1 GTSNPN, CDR2 SVGIG (reference sequence). The CDR3 has 14 amino acids. Losses at the gene ends were 0 bases for V and 6 bases for J; bases not matched to a gene: 4. CDR3 sequence reads: CAWSVFGGANEQFF. CDR3 sequence (DNA): TGTGCCTGGAGTGTGTTCGGGGGGGCCAATGAGCAGTTCTTC.

V usage is TRBV7-9 and J usage is TRBJ1-1; 7 positions match TRBD1. This CDR3 comprises 17 residues. The junction had 17 bases not matched to a gene; V was cut back by 5 bases and J by 5 bases. Looked up from germline, CDR1 is SEHNR and CDR2 is FQNEAQ (reference sequence). CDR3 in amino acids: CASSLHTRQGGKTEAFF. The DNA of the CDR3 is TGTGCCAGCAGCCTACACACCCGCCAGGGGGGAAAGACTGAAGCTTTCTTT. Full variable domain (missing parts from reference TRBV7-9 and TRBJ1-1): DTGVSQNPRHKITKRGQNVTFRCDPISEHNRLYWYRQTLGQGPEFLTYFQNEAQLEKSRLLSDRFSAERPKGSFSTLEIQRTEQGDSAMYLCASSLHTRQGGKTEAFFGQGTRLTVV.

The V and J genes are TRBV9 and TRBJ1-1, with D maybe TRBD1 (5 bases). V dropped 2 bases and J dropped 1 base, with 15 bases sitting between them. The germline V gene encodes CDR1 SGDLS and CDR2 YYNGEE. CDR3 length: 16 residues. This chain's CDR3 is CASSVGQVLGNTEAFF. The DNA of the CDR3 is TGTGCCAGCAGCGTGGGGCAGGTTCTCGGGAACACTGAAGCTTTCTTT.

Points on this clone: Relative to the germline gene, one junction end is altered; a read error may explain this. This chain uses TRBV29-1 with TRBJ2-1; no clear D. The CDR3 is 11 amino acids. Germline-derived CDR1 and CDR2 are SQVTM and ANQGSEA. In nucleotides, the CDR3 is TGCAGCGGAAGCTCCTACAATGAGCGGTTCTTC. As protein: CSGSSYNERFF.

The J gene is TRBJ1-4, the V gene TRBV2; the D gene is possibly TRBD1 (6 bases). With 6 bases removed from V and 7 bases from J, the gap between germline ends came to 9 bases. Per germline, CDR1 SNHLY and CDR2 FYNNEI. This CDR3 comprises 12 residues. This CDR3 reads CASRDRGEKLFF. The CDR3 coding sequence is TGTGCCAGCAGGGACAGAGGTGAAAAACTGTTTTTT.

The chain uses TRBV30 and TRBJ1-3; weak D call: TRBD1 (5 bases). V lost 2 bases, J lost 0 bases, and 14 bases lay in between. CDR1 and CDR2 (germline): GTSNPN, SVGIG (reference sequence). CDR3 size: 16 residues. The CDR3 region is CAWSSGGGNSGNTIYF. The CDR3 nucleotides read TGTGCCTGGAGTTCCGGGGGGGGAAACTCTGGAAACACCATATATTTT. Full variable domain (missing parts from reference TRBV30 and TRBJ1-3): SQTIHQWPATLVQPVGSPLSLECTVEGTSNPNLYWYRQAAGRGLQLLFYSVGIGQISSEVPQNLSASRPQDRQFILSSKKLLLSDSGFYLCAWSSGGGNSGNTIYFGEGSWLTVV.

The J gene is TRBJ2-4, the V gene TRBV6-6; D might be TRBD1 (6 bases). The V end was cut by 3 bases, the J end by 0 bases, with 9 bases between. CDR1 is MNHNY and CDR2 is SVGAGI in the germline V gene (reference sequence). The CDR3 extends over 15 amino acids. In DNA, the CDR3 is TGTGCCAGCAGTTATGTGACAGGAGCCAAAAACATTCAGTACTTC. As protein: CASSYVTGAKNIQYF.

The chain combines TRBV7-2 with TRBJ2-1; maybe TRBD2 (8 bases). The V end lost 5 bases, the J end lost 12 bases, and 20 bases lay between the germline ends. Germline lookup yields CDR1 SGHTA and CDR2 FQGNSA. The CDR3 totals 14 residues. This chain's CDR3 is CASSRGRGAWGQFF. CDR3 coding DNA: TGTGCCAGCAGCAGGGGGCGGGGGGCTTGGGGGCAGTTCTTC. The variable domain in full, completed from reference TRBV7-2 and TRBJ2-1, reads GAGVSQSPSNKVTEKGKDVELRCDPISGHTALYWYRQSLGQGLEFLIYFQGNSAPDKSGLPSDRFSAERTGGSVSTLTIQRTQQEDSAVYLCASSRGRGAWGQFFGPGTRLTVL.

The chain links TRBV19 to TRBJ1-5; 12 bases line up with TRBD1. The length of the CDR3 is 16 residues. Trimming took 1 base from V and 7 from J; bases not matched to a gene: 5. Germline loops: CDR1 LNHDA, CDR2 SQIVND (reference sequence). This chain's CDR3 is CASSIAGQGARQPQHF. The DNA for the CDR3 is TGTGCCAGTAGTATAGCGGGACAGGGGGCTCGGCAGCCCCAGCATTTT.

This chain links TRBV7-9 with TRBJ1-2, with D possibly TRBD1 on 6 matching bases. The V gene's germline CDR1 is SEHNR and CDR2 FQNEAQ (reference sequence). Trimming stripped 3 bases from V and 3 bases from J, with 8 bases between. CDR3 size: 13 residues. The CDR3 DNA is TGTGCCAGCAGCTTCCAGGGGTACTATGGCTACACCTTC. Translated: CASSFQGYYGYTF.

The chain combines TRBV29-1 with TRBJ2-1, with TRBD2 matching 12 bases. The germline CDR1 and CDR2 sequences are SQVTM and ANQGSEA. The length of the CDR3 is 16 residues. Losses at the gene ends were 3 bases for V and 9 bases for J; bases not matched to a gene: 12. The CDR3 DNA follows: TGCAGCGTTGATGTACTAGCGGGGGGTCGGGGGGGTGAGCAGTTCTTC. Its translation is CSVDVLAGGRGGEQFF.

This chain links TRBV11-2 with TRBJ2-1; TRBD1 matches 7 bases. CDR1 SGHAT and CDR2 FQNNGV come from the germline V gene. The CDR3 contains 18 residues. After removal of 2 bases from V and 5 bases from J, the junction contained 15 bases not matched to a gene. CDR3 coding DNA: TGTGCCAGCAGCTTATTGTTTACCCCCGGGACAGAAGACAATGAGCAGTTCTTC. Its protein product is CASSLLFTPGTEDNEQFF.

This clone appeared a few times. The rearrangement uses TRBV7-9 and TRBJ2-2; 9 bases are shared with TRBD1. Germline CDR1 SEHNR, CDR2 FQNEAQ (reference sequence). This CDR3 is 15 amino acids long. V dropped 4 bases and J dropped 5; count of bases not matched to a gene: 5. The CDR3 here is CASSSGTGWTGELFF. The CDR3 DNA is TGTGCCAGCAGCTCAGGGACAGGGTGGACCGGGGAGCTGTTTTTT.

This chain connects TRBV6-1 to TRBJ1-3; TRBD1 is a possible D gene (6 bases). V lost 0 bases, J lost 4 bases, and 10 bases lay in between. In germline, CDR1 is MNHNS, CDR2 SASEGT. The CDR3 runs to 15 residues. CDR3 nucleotide sequence: TGTGCCAGCAGTGAAGCGCCAGGGGAAGGAAACACCATATATTTT. Its translation: CASSEAPGEGNTIYF.

The chain employs TRBV6-6 and TRBJ2-7; TRBD1 aligns across 8 bases. The CDR3 runs to 14 residues. Looked up from germline, CDR1 is MNHNY and CDR2 is SVGAGI (reference sequence). Trimming removed 4 bases from V and 3 bases from J; junction bases left unmatched: 5. CDR3 sequence reads: CASSLSTGVYEQYF. DNA of the CDR3: TGTGCCAGCAGTTTGTCGACAGGGGTCTACGAGCAGTACTTC.

The chain carries TRBV5-5 and TRBJ1-6, with D tentatively TRBD1 (5 bases). V was clipped by 0 bases and J by 7 bases, with 8 bases between them. Germline CDR1 reads SGHKS; CDR2 reads YYEKEE (reference sequence). This CDR3 has 14 residues. CDR3: CASSLDRPNSPLHF. The DNA of the CDR3 is TGTGCCAGCAGCTTGGACAGGCCGAATTCACCCCTCCACTTT.

This clone appeared a few times. This chain uses TRBV11-2 with TRBJ1-2, with D uncertain. The V and J ends lost 1 base and 0 bases respectively, with 12 bases between them. Germline V gene sequence: CDR1 SGHAT, CDR2 FQNNGV. The CDR3 spans 16 residues. CDR3 protein: CASSLAYREANYGYTF. For the CDR3, the DNA is TGTGCCAGCAGCTTAGCGTACCGGGAAGCTAACTATGGCTACACCTTC.